These T cell receptor beta chains were read from a single sample in a study of T-cell memory formation after mild COVID-19. TCRdb re-called the 5' RACE reads with MiXCR, one entry per CDR3 protein. In the table there are about 200,000 distinct CDR3 sequences, roughly 18% of which are singletons. Sequences were obtained from PBMCs or a T cell subset sorted from them (not recorded which). The receptors here all came from an adult woman who had mild COVID-19 (a few samples of this study predate the infection). Cell type and time point are not known. Both conserved end residues are part of each CDR3. The order of the fields is clone size, V gene, J gene, D gene, CDR3 protein, CDR3 DNA. The D gene is left open where the match is weak. Clone size is not always given. Where it is, it says once, few, many or a class for expanded clones.

abundance: .; v_gene: TRBV5-1; j_gene: TRBJ2-7; d_gene: TRBD1; CDR3aa: CASSQGLRDRGHEQYF; CDR3nt: TGCGCCAGCAGCCAAGGCCTCCGGGACAGGGGCCACGAGCAGTACTTC
abundance: .; v_gene: TRBV20-1; j_gene: TRBJ2-3; d_gene: .; CDR3aa: CSARDVGGAVPDTQYF; CDR3nt: TGCAGTGCTAGAGATGTTGGGGGGGCGGTTCCAGATACGCAGTATTTT
abundance: few; v_gene: TRBV4-3; j_gene: TRBJ2-1; d_gene: TRBD2; CDR3aa: CASSQESGRSYNEQFF; CDR3nt: TGCGCCAGCAGCCAAGAGAGCGGGAGGTCCTACAATGAGCAGTTCTTC
abundance: few; v_gene: TRBV20-1; j_gene: TRBJ2-1; d_gene: .; CDR3aa: CSAIGRRSYNEQFF; CDR3nt: TGCAGTGCTATCGGGCGCCGCTCCTACAATGAGCAGTTCTTC
abundance: .; v_gene: TRBV7-2; j_gene: TRBJ2-5; d_gene: .; CDR3aa: CASSQTGPFAQYF; CDR3nt: TGTGCCAGCAGCCAAACGGGACCCTTTGCCCAGTACTTC
abundance: .; v_gene: TRBV12-3/TRBV12-4; j_gene: TRBJ1-5; d_gene: .; CDR3aa: CASSLYGSGQPQHF; CDR3nt: TGTGCCAGCAGTTTATACGGCAGTGGGCAGCCCCAGCATTTT
abundance: .; v_gene: TRBV7-8; j_gene: TRBJ2-1; d_gene: TRBD2; CDR3aa: CASSLSGSYNEQFF; CDR3nt: TGTGCCAGCAGCTTGAGCGGGAGCTACAATGAGCAGTTCTTC
abundance: .; v_gene: TRBV5-5; j_gene: TRBJ1-4; d_gene: .; CDR3aa: CASSLGPLNEKLFF; CDR3nt: TGTGCCAGCAGCTTGGGCCCGCTTAATGAAAAACTGTTTTTT
abundance: few; v_gene: TRBV5-1; j_gene: TRBJ2-2; d_gene: .; CDR3aa: CASSRTVGTVNTGELFF; CDR3nt: TGCGCCAGCAGCCGAACCGTCGGGACCGTTAACACCGGGGAGCTGTTTTTT
abundance: .; v_gene: TRBV29-1; j_gene: TRBJ1-1; d_gene: TRBD1; CDR3aa: CSVAGQAREAFF; CDR3nt: TGCAGCGTTGCGGGACAGGCCCGTGAAGCTTTCTTT
abundance: .; v_gene: TRBV10-3; j_gene: TRBJ2-1; d_gene: .; CDR3aa: CAISESQGNNEQFF; CDR3nt: TGTGCCATCAGTGAGTCGCAAGGGAACAATGAGCAGTTCTTC
abundance: many; v_gene: TRBV4-1; j_gene: TRBJ2-3; d_gene: .; CDR3aa: CASSHSLSGSHTDTQYF; CDR3nt: TGCGCCAGCAGCCACTCCTTAAGCGGGTCTCACACAGATACGCAGTATTTT
abundance: few; v_gene: TRBV14; j_gene: TRBJ2-2; d_gene: .; CDR3aa: CASSQELGNTGELFF; CDR3nt: TGTGCCAGCAGCCAGGAACTAGGGAACACCGGGGAGCTGTTTTTT
abundance: few; v_gene: TRBV24-1; j_gene: TRBJ1-5; d_gene: .; CDR3aa: CATSDRVNQPQHF; CDR3nt: TGTGCCACCAGTGACAGGGTCAATCAGCCCCAGCATTTT
abundance: few; v_gene: TRBV7-6; j_gene: TRBJ1-2; d_gene: TRBD1; CDR3aa: CASSSSGQGHGYTF; CDR3nt: TGTGCCAGCAGCTCTAGCGGACAGGGACATGGCTACACCTTC
abundance: .; v_gene: TRBV19; j_gene: TRBJ2-3; d_gene: TRBD1; CDR3aa: CASRKTGGDNTQYF; CDR3nt: TGTGCCAGTAGAAAGACAGGGGGTGACAATACGCAGTATTTT
abundance: few; v_gene: TRBV10-3; j_gene: TRBJ2-5; d_gene: TRBD1; CDR3aa: CAAGTGSAETQYF; CDR3nt: TGTGCCGCAGGGACAGGGTCTGCGGAGACCCAGTACTTC
abundance: few; v_gene: TRBV7-6; j_gene: TRBJ2-1; d_gene: .; CDR3aa: CASSLRSNEQFF; CDR3nt: TGTGCCAGCAGCCTAAGGAGTAATGAGCAGTTCTTC
abundance: many; v_gene: TRBV5-1; j_gene: TRBJ2-7; d_gene: TRBD2; CDR3aa: CASSRDAGVNEQYF; CDR3nt: TGCGCCAGCAGCCGGGACGCGGGAGTAAACGAGCAGTACTTC
abundance: .; v_gene: TRBV7-8; j_gene: TRBJ2-2; d_gene: TRBD1; CDR3aa: CASSPSEDRATGELFF; CDR3nt: TGTGCCAGCAGCCCTAGCGAGGACAGGGCCACCGGGGAGCTGTTTTTT
abundance: .; v_gene: TRBV5-1; j_gene: TRBJ2-1; d_gene: .; CDR3aa: CASSLDGLGEQFF; CDR3nt: TGCGCCAGCAGCTTGGACGGACTTGGTGAGCAGTTCTTC
abundance: .; v_gene: TRBV20-1; j_gene: TRBJ1-5; d_gene: TRBD1; CDR3aa: CSATTGSSNQPQHF; CDR3nt: TGCAGTGCTACGACAGGGTCCAGCAATCAGCCCCAGCATTTT
abundance: .; v_gene: TRBV29-1; j_gene: TRBJ2-7; d_gene: .; CDR3aa: CSVDGGSYEQYF; CDR3nt: TGCAGCGTTGACGGCGGCTCCTACGAGCAGTACTTC
abundance: few; v_gene: TRBV12-3/TRBV12-4; j_gene: TRBJ1-1; d_gene: .; CDR3aa: CASSFHNTEAFF; CDR3nt: TGTGCCAGCAGTTTCCACAACACTGAAGCTTTCTTT
abundance: few; v_gene: TRBV4-2; j_gene: TRBJ2-2; d_gene: TRBD2; CDR3aa: CASSSGLAENTGELFF; CDR3nt: TGTGCCAGCAGTTCAGGACTAGCGGAGAACACCGGGGAGCTGTTTTTT
abundance: .; v_gene: TRBV6-5; j_gene: TRBJ2-5; d_gene: .; CDR3aa: CASRRRDAETQYF; CDR3nt: TGTGCCAGCAGACGCAGGGACGCGGAGACCCAGTACTTC
abundance: .; v_gene: TRBV20-1; j_gene: TRBJ1-1; d_gene: TRBD1; CDR3aa: CSARAPGTGSTEAFF; CDR3nt: TGCAGTGCTAGAGCCCCCGGGACAGGGAGCACTGAAGCTTTCTTT
abundance: .; v_gene: TRBV20-1; j_gene: TRBJ1-1; d_gene: .; CDR3aa: CSAPRGNRDTEAFF; CDR3nt: TGCAGTGCTCCCCGAGGGAACAGGGACACTGAAGCTTTCTTT
abundance: few; v_gene: TRBV3-1; j_gene: TRBJ2-4; d_gene: .; CDR3aa: CASSPSGVRENIQYF; CDR3nt: TGTGCCAGCAGCCCCTCGGGGGTCAGGGAAAACATTCAGTACTTC
abundance: few; v_gene: TRBV14; j_gene: TRBJ2-7; d_gene: TRBD1; CDR3aa: CASSQGRLARGPTGGFYEQYF; CDR3nt: TGTGCCAGCAGCCAAGGGAGGTTGGCCAGGGGGCCAACGGGTGGATTTTACGAGCAGTACTTC
abundance: .; v_gene: TRBV7-8; j_gene: TRBJ2-1; d_gene: .; CDR3aa: CASSRLTGSYNEQFF; CDR3nt: TGTGCCAGCAGCCGATTAACAGGGTCCTACAATGAGCAGTTCTTC
abundance: .; v_gene: TRBV12-3/TRBV12-4; j_gene: TRBJ1-3; d_gene: .; CDR3aa: CASSFAIPGNTIYF; CDR3nt: TGTGCCAGCAGTTTCGCCATCCCTGGAAACACCATATATTTT
abundance: .; v_gene: TRBV20-1; j_gene: TRBJ1-2; d_gene: .; CDR3aa: CSARSHTLSGNYGYTF; CDR3nt: TGCAGTGCTAGATCCCACACCCTCAGTGGTAACTATGGCTACACCTTC
abundance: few; v_gene: TRBV9; j_gene: TRBJ2-3; d_gene: TRBD2; CDR3aa: CASSALAGGSTDTQYF; CDR3nt: TGTGCCAGCAGCGCCTTAGCGGGGGGAAGCACAGATACGCAGTATTTT
abundance: .; v_gene: TRBV12-3/TRBV12-4; j_gene: TRBJ1-1; d_gene: .; CDR3aa: CASSLQGGKAFF; CDR3nt: TGTGCCAGCAGTTTACAGGGTGGTAAAGCTTTCTTT
abundance: few; v_gene: TRBV12-3/TRBV12-4; j_gene: TRBJ2-7; d_gene: TRBD2; CDR3aa: CASTPGLVSNYEQYF; CDR3nt: TGTGCCAGCACCCCAGGACTAGTTTCAAACTACGAGCAGTACTTC
abundance: few; v_gene: TRBV6-5; j_gene: TRBJ2-5; d_gene: .; CDR3aa: CASSPGEGAWETQYF; CDR3nt: TGTGCCAGCAGCCCCGGGGAGGGGGCCTGGGAGACCCAGTACTTC
abundance: few; v_gene: TRBV5-6; j_gene: TRBJ2-7; d_gene: TRBD2; CDR3aa: CASSSGGSFYEQYF; CDR3nt: TGTGCCAGCAGCTCGGGGGGGAGTTTTTACGAGCAGTACTTC
abundance: .; v_gene: TRBV12-3/TRBV12-4; j_gene: TRBJ2-3; d_gene: .; CDR3aa: CASRPGSTDTQYF; CDR3nt: TGTGCCAGCAGGCCAGGGAGCACAGATACGCAGTATTTT
abundance: .; v_gene: TRBV24-1; j_gene: TRBJ2-1; d_gene: .; CDR3aa: CATSDLGWNEQFF; CDR3nt: TGTGCCACCAGTGACCTGGGGTGGAATGAGCAGTTCTTC
abundance: few; v_gene: TRBV28; j_gene: TRBJ2-7; d_gene: .; CDR3aa: CASRVSSNEQYF; CDR3nt: TGTGCCAGCAGGGTTTCGTCCAACGAGCAGTACTTC